This TCR beta chain was retrieved from a study of blood T cell repertoires in COVID-19. As for the study in general: The samples span acute and convalescent COVID-19 from the United States, Italy and Spain. From T cells, B-cell-depleted T cells, or PBMCs came the material, which was cDNA or gDNA.

J was trimmed by 5 bases and V by 5 bases; bases with no gene match: 3. Germline loops: CDR1 SGHRS, CDR2 YFSETQ. CDR3 size: 14 residues. The authors' processing: Researchers report that nucleated cell counts were estimated from reference gene primer amplification. Clones were sequenced by immunoSEQ multiplex PCR, and TCRdb holds only the in-frame ones, with some missing. The V and J calls and clone size are taken from that table; D and trimming were inferred from the DNA. This sample carries roughly 79,000 clones, roughly 89% of them seen once, and the ten largest clones take approximately 4.3%. The chain uses TRBV5-1 and TRBJ2-1; 11 positions agree with TRBD2. The material sequenced was peripheral blood. This TCR was recovered from a man between 45 and 60 years old with active COVID-19. The CDR3 sequence: CASSTSGSDNEQFF. DNA for the CDR3: TGCGCCAGCAGTACTAGCGGGAGCGACAATGAGCAGTTCTTC. The whole variable domain, remainder taken from reference TRBV5-1 and TRBJ2-1, is KAGVTQTPRYLIKTRGQQVTLSCSPISGHRSVSWYQQTPGQGLQFLFEYFSETQRNKGNFPGRFSGRQFSNSRSEMNVSTLELGDSALYLCASSTSGSDNEQFFGPGTRLTVL.